The clone carrying this T cell receptor beta chain was detected only a few times. The antigen remains unidentified. The sample comes from a study of T cells in Graves' hyperthyroidism and ophthalmopathy. TCR beta CDR3 regions were amplified from RNA transcripts. The HTBI set primed first-round TCR CDR3 RT-PCR. TCRdb ran MiXCR on the multiplex PCR reads and lists one entry per CDR3 protein. This repertoire shows 350,000 to 400,000 distinct CDR3 sequences, approximately 15% found once; its top ten account for approximately 10%. Study-level points and caveats: Most clonotypes expanded in thyroid above 0.001 were likewise present in blood.

The CDR3 is 15 amino acids. Germline loops: CDR1 MGHDK, CDR2 SYGVNS. J lost 1 base, V lost 3 bases, and 4 bases had no gene match. With a duration under 2 months, the hyperthyroidism was newly diagnosed in patients aged 18 to 65. Fresh peripheral blood, about 9.3 ml, yielded the PBMCs. This sequence was found in a woman between 55 and 75 years old with Graves' hyperthyroidism. Sequenced sample: blood. The J gene is TRBJ2-3, the V gene TRBV25-1, with 7 bases identical to TRBD2. The CDR3 loop reads CASSDIAGRTDTQYF. The CDR3 DNA follows: TGTGCCAGCAGTGATATAGCGGGCCGCACAGATACGCAGTATTTT. Full variable domain (remainder filled in from reference TRBV25-1 and TRBJ2-3): EADIYQTPRYLVIGTGKKITLECSQTMGHDKMYWYQQDPGMELHLIHYSYGVNSTEKGDLSSESTVSRIRTEHFPLTLESARPSHTSQYLCASSDIAGRTDTQYFGPGTRLTVL.